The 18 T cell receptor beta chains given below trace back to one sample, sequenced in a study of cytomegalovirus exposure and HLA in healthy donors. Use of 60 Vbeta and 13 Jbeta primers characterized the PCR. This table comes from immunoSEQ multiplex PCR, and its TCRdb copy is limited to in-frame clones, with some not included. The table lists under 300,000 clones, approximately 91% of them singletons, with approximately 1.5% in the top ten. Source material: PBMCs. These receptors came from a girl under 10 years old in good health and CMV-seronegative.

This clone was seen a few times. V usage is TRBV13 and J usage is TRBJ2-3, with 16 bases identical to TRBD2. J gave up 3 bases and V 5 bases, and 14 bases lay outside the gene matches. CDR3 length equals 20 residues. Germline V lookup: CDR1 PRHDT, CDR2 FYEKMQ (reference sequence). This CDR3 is CASSPNPGLAGGPKTDTQYF. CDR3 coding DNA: TGTGCCAGCAGCCCTAATCCGGGACTAGCGGGGGGGCCGAAAACAGATACGCAGTATTTT.

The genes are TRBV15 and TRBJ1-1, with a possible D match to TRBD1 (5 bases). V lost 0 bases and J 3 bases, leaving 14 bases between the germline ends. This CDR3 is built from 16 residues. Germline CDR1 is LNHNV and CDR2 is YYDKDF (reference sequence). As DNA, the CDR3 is TGTGCCACCAGCAGAGATCTCGGGGGGTGGGACACTGAAGCTTTCTTT. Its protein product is CATSRDLGGWDTEAFF. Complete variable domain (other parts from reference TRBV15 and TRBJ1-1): DAMVIQNPRYQVTQFGKPVTLSCSQTLNHNVMYWYQQKSSQAPKLLFHYYDKDFNNEADTPDNFQSRRPNTSFCFLDIRSPGLGDTAMYLCATSRDLGGWDTEAFFGQGTRLTVV.

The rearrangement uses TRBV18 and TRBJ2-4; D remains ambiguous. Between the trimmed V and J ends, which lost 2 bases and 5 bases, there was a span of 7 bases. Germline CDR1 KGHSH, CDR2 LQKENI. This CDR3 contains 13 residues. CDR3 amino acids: CASSPSAENIQYF. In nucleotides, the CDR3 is TGTGCCAGCTCACCATCGGCGGAAAACATTCAGTACTTC.

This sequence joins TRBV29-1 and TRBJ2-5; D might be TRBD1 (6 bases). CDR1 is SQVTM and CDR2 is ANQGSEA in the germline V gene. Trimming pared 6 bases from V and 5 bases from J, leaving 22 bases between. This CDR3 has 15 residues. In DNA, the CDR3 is TGCAGCGTGGACCGGACTTTTGGGGGCGGGGAGACCCAGTACTTC. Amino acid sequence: CSVDRTFGGGETQYF.

CDR3 sequence: CASSERGYTEAFF. CDR3 DNA: TGTGCCAGCAGTGAGCGGGGATACACTGAAGCTTTCTTT. The gene calls are TRBV6-5 and TRBJ1-1; D gene uncertain. CDR3 length: 13 residues. CDR1 and CDR2 (germline): MNHEY, SVGAGI. Trimming shortened V by 5 bases and J by 3 bases, and 10 bases separated the two germline ends.

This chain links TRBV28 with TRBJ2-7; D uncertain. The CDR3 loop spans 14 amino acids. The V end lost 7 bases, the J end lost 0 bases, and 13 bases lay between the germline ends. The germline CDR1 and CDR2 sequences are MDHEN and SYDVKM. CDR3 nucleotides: TGTGCCAGCACCCTAACTGAGAGCTCCTACGAGCAGTACTTC. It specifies CASTLTESSYEQYF.

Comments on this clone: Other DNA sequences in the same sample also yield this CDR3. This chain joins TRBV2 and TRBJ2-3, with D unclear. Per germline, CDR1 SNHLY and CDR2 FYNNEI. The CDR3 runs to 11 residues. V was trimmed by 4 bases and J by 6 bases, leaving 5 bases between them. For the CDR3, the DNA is TGTGCCAGCAGTGTCGGGGATACGCAGTATTTT. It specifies CASSVGDTQYF.

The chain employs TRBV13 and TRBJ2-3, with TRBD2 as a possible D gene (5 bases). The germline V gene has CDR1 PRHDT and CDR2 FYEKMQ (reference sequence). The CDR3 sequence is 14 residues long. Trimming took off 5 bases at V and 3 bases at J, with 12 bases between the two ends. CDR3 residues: CASSPWRRTDTQYF. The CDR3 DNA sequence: TGTGCCAGCAGCCCCTGGAGGCGGACAGATACGCAGTATTTT.

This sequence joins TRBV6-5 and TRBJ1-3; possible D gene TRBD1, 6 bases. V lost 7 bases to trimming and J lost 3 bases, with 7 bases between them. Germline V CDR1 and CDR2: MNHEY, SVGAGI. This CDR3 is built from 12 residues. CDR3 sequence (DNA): TGTGCCAGCACAGGGGATGGAAACACCATATATTTT. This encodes CASTGDGNTIYF.

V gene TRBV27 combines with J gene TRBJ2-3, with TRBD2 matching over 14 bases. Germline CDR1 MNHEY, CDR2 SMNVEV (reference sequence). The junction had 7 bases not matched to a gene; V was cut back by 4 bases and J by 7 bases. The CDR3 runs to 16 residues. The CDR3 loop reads CASSSWTSGGHYTQYF. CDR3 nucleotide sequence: TGTGCCAGCAGTTCATGGACTAGCGGGGGGCATTATACGCAGTATTTT.

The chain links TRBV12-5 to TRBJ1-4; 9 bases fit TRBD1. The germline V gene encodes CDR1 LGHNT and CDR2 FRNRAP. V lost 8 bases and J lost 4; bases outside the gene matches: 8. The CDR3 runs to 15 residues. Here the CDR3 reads CASCPTGGLNEKLFF. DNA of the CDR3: TGTGCTAGTTGCCCCACAGGGGGCCTTAATGAAAAACTGTTTTTT.

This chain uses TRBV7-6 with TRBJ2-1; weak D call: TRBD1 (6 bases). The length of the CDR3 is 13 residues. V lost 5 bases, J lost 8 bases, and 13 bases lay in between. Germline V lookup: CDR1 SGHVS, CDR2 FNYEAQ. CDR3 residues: CASSPWTEDEQFF. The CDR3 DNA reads TGTGCCAGCAGCCCCTGGACAGAGGATGAGCAGTTCTTC.

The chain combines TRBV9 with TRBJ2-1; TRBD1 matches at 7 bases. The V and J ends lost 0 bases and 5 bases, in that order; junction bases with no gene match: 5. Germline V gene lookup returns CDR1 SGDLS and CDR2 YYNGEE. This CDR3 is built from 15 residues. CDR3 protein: CASSVGQGPNNEQFF. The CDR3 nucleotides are TGTGCCAGCAGCGTAGGACAGGGACCGAACAATGAGCAGTTCTTC.

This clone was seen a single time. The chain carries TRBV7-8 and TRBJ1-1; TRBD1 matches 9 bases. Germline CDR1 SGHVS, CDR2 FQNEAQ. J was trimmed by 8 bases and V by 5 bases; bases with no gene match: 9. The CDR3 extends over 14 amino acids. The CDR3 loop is CASSSTRGQGEAFF. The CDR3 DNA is TGTGCCAGCAGCAGCACAAGGGGACAGGGAGAAGCTTTCTTT.

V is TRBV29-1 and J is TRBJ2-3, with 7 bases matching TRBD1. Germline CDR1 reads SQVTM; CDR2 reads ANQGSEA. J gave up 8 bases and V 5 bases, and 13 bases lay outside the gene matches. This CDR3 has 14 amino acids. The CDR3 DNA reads TGCAGCGTTACGGGCAGCAGGGGGAAAGGTACGCAGTATTTT. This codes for CSVTGSRGKGTQYF.

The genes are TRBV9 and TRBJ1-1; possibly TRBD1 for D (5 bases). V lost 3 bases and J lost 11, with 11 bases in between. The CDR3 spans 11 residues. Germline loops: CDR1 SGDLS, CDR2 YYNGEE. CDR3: CASSAEGVAFF. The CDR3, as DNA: TGTGCCAGCAGCGCCGAAGGGGTGGCTTTCTTT.

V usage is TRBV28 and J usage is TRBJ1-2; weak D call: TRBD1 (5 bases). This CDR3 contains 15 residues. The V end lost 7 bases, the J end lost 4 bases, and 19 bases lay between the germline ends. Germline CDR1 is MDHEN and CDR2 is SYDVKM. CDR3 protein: CASIGGDVGSYGYTF. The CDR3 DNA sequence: TGTGCCAGCATCGGAGGGGACGTCGGGTCCTATGGCTACACCTTC.

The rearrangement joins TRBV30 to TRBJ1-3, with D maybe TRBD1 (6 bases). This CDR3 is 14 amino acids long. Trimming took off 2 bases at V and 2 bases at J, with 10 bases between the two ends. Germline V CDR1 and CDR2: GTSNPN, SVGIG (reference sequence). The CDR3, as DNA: TGTGCCTGGAGTCTCGGGACAACTGGAAACACCATATATTTT. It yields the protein CAWSLGTTGNTIYF.